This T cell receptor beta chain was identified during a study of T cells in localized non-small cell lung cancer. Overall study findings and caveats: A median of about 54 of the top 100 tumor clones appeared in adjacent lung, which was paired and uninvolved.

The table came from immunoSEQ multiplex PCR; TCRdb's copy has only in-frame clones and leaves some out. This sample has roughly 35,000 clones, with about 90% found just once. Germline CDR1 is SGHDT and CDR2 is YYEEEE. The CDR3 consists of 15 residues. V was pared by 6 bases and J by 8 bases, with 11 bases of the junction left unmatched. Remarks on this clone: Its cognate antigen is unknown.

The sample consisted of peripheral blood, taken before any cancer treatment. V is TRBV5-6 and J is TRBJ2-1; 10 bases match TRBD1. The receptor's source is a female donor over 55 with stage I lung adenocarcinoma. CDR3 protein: CASIETGGGIYEQFF. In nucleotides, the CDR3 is TGTGCCAGCATCGAGACAGGGGGCGGTATCTATGAGCAGTTCTTC.